This T cell receptor beta chain is drawn from a study of OX40 agonist ivuxolimab in advanced cancers. Study-wide results and limits: Antigens targeted by the expanded peripheral T cells were not determined.

As regards this clone: No antigen is known for it.

The ends were cut back, 1 base at V and 1 base at J, with 9 bases in the middle. Per germline, CDR1 SGHKS and CDR2 YYEKEE (reference sequence). There are 14 residues in the CDR3. Clones were sequenced by immunoSEQ multiplex PCR, and TCRdb holds only the in-frame ones, with some missing. The sample yields 73,000 or so clones, roughly 85% seen once. The chain has TRBV5-5 and TRBJ2-7; D is perhaps TRBD1 (5 bases). The specimen was CD4+ or CD8+ T cells sorted from blood, collected in a trial of the OX40 agonist ivuxolimab. This receptor was obtained from an adult with an advanced solid tumor such as melanoma, head and neck, liver or kidney cancer. CDR3 region: CASSLTGTSYEQYF. The CDR3 DNA follows: TGTGCCAGCAGCTTGACAGGTACTTCCTACGAGCAGTACTTC.